This T cell receptor (beta chain) is from a study of blood T cells in healthy people across ages. Study-level results: As naive T cell percentage varied, TCR beta diversity correlated strongly with it.

This clonotype was counted a few times. Its antigen is still unknown. Germline V lookup: CDR1 SGHRS, CDR2 YFSETQ. The V gene lost 5 bases and the J gene lost 0 bases, with 16 bases spanning the gap. CDR3 length: 16 residues. Next came a second PCR, run for about 6 to 11 cycles, which used a sample-barcoded 5' primer along with a J-beta primer mix. Sequencing of every sample gave 3 million or more CDR3-containing paired-end reads. TCRdb re-called the 5' RACE reads with MiXCR, one entry per CDR3 protein. Among about 640,000 distinct CDR3 sequences listed, roughly 43% were seen once. The clonotype originates from an elderly man in good health. Sequenced sample: blood. The chain joins TRBV5-1 to TRBJ2-3; a possible D gene is TRBD1 (6 bases). In DNA form, the CDR3 reads TGCGCCAGCAGAGTACAGGGCGTCAGGAGCACAGATACGCAGTATTTT. Its translation: CASRVQGVRSTDTQYF.